The entry below gives a single TCR beta chain sequence along with its context. The target antigen is unknown. CDR3 length: 15 amino acids. Germline CDR1 and CDR2: MNHNS and SASEGT. V dropped 3 bases and J dropped 4 bases, with 13 bases sitting between them. Generated by immunoSEQ multiplex PCR, the TCRdb table keeps only in-frame clones and is missing some. The profile shows about 20,000 clones, 80% to 95% of them singletons. The data are from a study of OX40 agonist ivuxolimab in advanced cancers. Study as a whole: The study enrolled dose-escalation patients with hepatocellular carcinoma, melanoma, renal cell or head and neck cancer. Study-wide points: Among some nonresponders, normalized T-cell clonal expansion was also low.

Specimen: CD4+ or CD8+ T cells sorted from blood, collected in a trial of the OX40 agonist ivuxolimab. This receptor was identified in an adult with an advanced solid tumor such as melanoma, head and neck, liver or kidney cancer. V is TRBV6-1 and J is TRBJ1-5; possibly TRBD1 for D (6 bases). The CDR3 spells CASSDPGAINQPQHF. CDR3 in DNA: TGTGCCAGCAGTGATCCAGGGGCAATAAATCAGCCCCAGCATTTT.